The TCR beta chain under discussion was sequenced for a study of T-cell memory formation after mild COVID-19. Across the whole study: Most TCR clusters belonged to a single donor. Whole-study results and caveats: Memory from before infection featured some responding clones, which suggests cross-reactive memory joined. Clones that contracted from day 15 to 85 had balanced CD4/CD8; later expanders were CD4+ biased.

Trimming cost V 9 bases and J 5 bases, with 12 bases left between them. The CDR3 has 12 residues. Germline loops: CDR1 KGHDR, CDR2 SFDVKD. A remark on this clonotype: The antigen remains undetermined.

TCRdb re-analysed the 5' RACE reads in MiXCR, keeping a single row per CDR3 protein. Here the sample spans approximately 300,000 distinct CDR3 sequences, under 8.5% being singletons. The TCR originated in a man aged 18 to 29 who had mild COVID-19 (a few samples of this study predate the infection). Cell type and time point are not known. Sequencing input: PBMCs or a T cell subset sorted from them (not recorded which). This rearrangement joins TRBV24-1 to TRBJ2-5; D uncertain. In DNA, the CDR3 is TGTGCCACCCCCCGGTCCGGGGAGACCCAGTACTTC. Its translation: CATPRSGETQYF.